This passage covers 3 T cell receptor beta chains from one sample sequenced in a study of blood T cell repertoires in COVID-19. Produced via immunoSEQ multiplex PCR; TCRdb's table is partial and in-frame only. Of under 300,000 clones in the sample, 80% to 90% were seen once. Sequences were obtained from peripheral blood. The origin of the receptors is a man in his thirties or forties who had recovered from COVID-19.

The chain recombines TRBV18 with TRBJ1-2, with no clear D. The CDR3 consists of 13 residues. Looked up from germline, CDR1 is KGHSH and CDR2 is LQKENI. With 3 bases removed from V and 5 bases from J, the gap between germline ends came to 10 bases. CDR3 sequence reads: CASSPKEWYGYTF. CDR3 DNA: TGTGCCAGCTCACCCAAGGAGTGGTATGGCTACACCTTC. Supplemented by reference TRBV18 and TRBJ1-2, the full variable domain reads NAGVMQNPRHLVRRRGQEARLRCSPMKGHSHVYWYRQLPEEGLKFMVYLQKENIIDESGMPKERFSAEFPKEGPSILRIQQVVRGDSAAYFCASSPKEWYGYTFGSGTRLTVV.

This clone came up once. V gene TRBV7-2 combines with J gene TRBJ2-1, with 13 positions matching TRBD2. From germline, CDR1 is SGHTA and CDR2 FQGNSA. V lost 5 bases to trimming and J lost 7 bases; unmatched junction nucleotides: 8. The CDR3 sequence is 16 residues long. CDR3 sequence: CASSAGTSGAVNEQFF. CDR3 nucleotide sequence: TGTGCCAGCAGCGCCGGGACTAGCGGGGCCGTAAATGAGCAGTTCTTC.

V gene TRBV10-3 combines with J gene TRBJ1-1; D gene uncertain. CDR3 length equals 13 residues. CDR1 and CDR2 (germline): ENHRY, SYGVKD. Trimming shortened V by 1 base and J by 5 bases, and 8 bases separated the two germline ends. The CDR3 nucleotides are TGTGCCATCAGTGAGTATGGGGAGACTGAAGCTTTCTTT. Its translation: CAISEYGETEAFF.